The 6 T cell receptor beta chains presented below share a single source sample, sequenced in a study of T cells in Graves' hyperthyroidism and ophthalmopathy. Using RNA transcripts as the source, TCR beta CDR3 regions were amplified. The HTBI set primed first-round TCR CDR3 RT-PCR. TCRdb fed the multiplex PCR reads into MiXCR, producing one record per CDR3 protein. The repertoire holds more than 500,000 distinct CDR3 sequences, more than 15% seen once, with 25% to 30% in the top ten. Input material: blood. These receptors were collected from a woman under 40 with Graves' ophthalmopathy.

This clonotype was observed a few times. V is TRBV5-1 and J is TRBJ2-7, with 10 nucleotides matching TRBD2. The ends lost 5 bases at V and 5 bases at J; junction bases unmatched: 13. Germline CDR1 reads SGHRS; CDR2 reads YFSETQ. This CDR3 has 16 amino acids. The CDR3 here is CASSSQTSGKGDEQYF. CDR3 nucleotides: TGCGCCAGCAGTTCCCAAACTAGCGGGAAGGGAGACGAGCAGTACTTC.

The chain uses TRBV29-1 and TRBJ2-3; D is unclear. Per germline, CDR1 SQVTM and CDR2 ANQGSEA. V shed 5 bases and J shed 5 bases, with 20 bases lying between them. The CDR3 loop spans 15 amino acids. CDR3 region: CSVTPLLLHRDTQYF. The CDR3 nucleotides are TGCAGCGTTACCCCCCTGCTGTTGCATCGAGATACGCAGTATTTT.

At least ten counts were recorded for this clonotype. The CDR3 sequence: CASSLGVAGNTIYF. For the CDR3, the DNA is TGCGCCAGCAGCTTGGGGGTGGCTGGAAACACCATATATTTT. This rearrangement joins TRBV5-1 to TRBJ1-3; no clear D. The CDR3 has 14 residues. V was shortened by 0 bases and J by 2 bases, with 6 bases between the two germline ends. Germline CDR1 and CDR2: SGHRS and YFSETQ.

This clonotype occurred many times. The V gene is TRBV12-3 or TRBV12-4, the J gene TRBJ2-7; D call uncertain. The CDR3 is 16 residues long. The V end lost 3 bases, the J end lost 6 bases, and 21 bases lay between the germline ends. For the CDR3, the DNA is TGTGCCAGCAGTTTTATCCGTCAGACGTCCGGTGGCGAGCAGTACTTC. This translates into CASSFIRQTSGGEQYF.

Many counts were recorded for this clonotype. The V call is TRBV12-3 or TRBV12-4, the J call TRBJ2-5, with a weak D call TRBD1 (5 bases). This CDR3 contains 13 residues. Between the trimmed V and J ends, which lost 8 bases and 2 bases, there was a span of 12 bases. Written as DNA, the CDR3 is TGTGCCAGCGTGGGAAGGGGTCAAGAGACCCAGTACTTC. Residues: CASVGRGQETQYF.

V and J are TRBV6-1 and TRBJ2-2, with TRBD1 identical over 8 bases. V dropped 8 bases and J dropped 4; count of bases not matched to a gene: 6. In germline, CDR1 is MNHNS, CDR2 SASEGT. The CDR3 covers 14 residues. CDR3 in DNA: TGTGCCAGCCGATTGACAGGGGTCACCGGGGAGCTGTTTTTT. Protein product: CASRLTGVTGELFF.